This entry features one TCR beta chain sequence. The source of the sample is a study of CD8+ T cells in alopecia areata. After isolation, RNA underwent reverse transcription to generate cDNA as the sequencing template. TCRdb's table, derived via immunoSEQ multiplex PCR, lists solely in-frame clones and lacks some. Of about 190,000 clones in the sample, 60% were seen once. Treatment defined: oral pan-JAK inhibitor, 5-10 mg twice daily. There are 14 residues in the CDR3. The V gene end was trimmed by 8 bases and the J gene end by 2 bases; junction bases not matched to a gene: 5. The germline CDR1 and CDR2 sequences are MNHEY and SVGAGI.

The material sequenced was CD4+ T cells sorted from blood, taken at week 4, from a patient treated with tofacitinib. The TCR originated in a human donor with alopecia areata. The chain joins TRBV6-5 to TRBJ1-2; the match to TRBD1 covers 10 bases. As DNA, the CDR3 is TGTGCCAGCGCGGGACAGGGGTCGAACTATGGCTACACCTTC. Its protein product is CASAGQGSNYGYTF.